The sequence of this T cell receptor (beta chain) was determined in a study of CD8+CD57+ T cells in acquired aplastic anemia. CD8+CD57+ cell expansion had been shown by flow cytometry in patients chosen for sequencing. The sample holds many counts of this clonotype. Profiling that covered TCR beta VDJ and CDR3 relied on genomic DNA as its template. MiXCR, run by TCRdb on the reads, gives a single entry per CDR3 protein. The sample consists of under 150,000 distinct CDR3 sequences, roughly 40% of them appearing once. The CDR3 runs to 15 residues. Germline V gives CDR1 SGDLS, CDR2 YYNGEE. V was clipped by 0 bases and J by 5 bases, with 14 bases between them.

The gene calls are TRBV9 and TRBJ2-5; maybe TRBD1 (6 bases). The receptor comes from a human donor with aplastic anemia. The sequencing sample was made of sorted CD4+, CD8+, or CD8+CD57+ T cells (not recorded which) from PBMCs. CDR3 region: CASSVGSGVTETQYF. CDR3 DNA sequence: TGTGCCAGCAGCGTAGGTTCAGGGGTAACGGAGACCCAGTACTTC.